The 13 T cell receptor beta chains in this list originate from one sample, sequenced in a study of cytomegalovirus exposure and HLA in healthy donors. The PCR made use of 60 Vbeta and 13 Jbeta primers. The table came from immunoSEQ multiplex PCR; TCRdb's copy has only in-frame clones and leaves some out. This sample has around 67,000 clones; 55% to 70% occur once, and the top ten carry 3%. Specimen: PBMCs. These receptor sequences come from a woman in her 50s in good health and CMV-seronegative.

The chain employs TRBV5-1 and TRBJ2-5, with D possibly being TRBD1 (6 bases). V lost 4 bases to trimming and J lost 4 bases, with 8 bases between them. The CDR3 spans 12 residues. Looked up from germline, CDR1 is SGHRS and CDR2 is YFSETQ. For the CDR3, the DNA is TGCGCCAGCAGCGGGGGCTTAGAGACCCAGTACTTC. Translating it yields CASSGGLETQYF.

This chain connects TRBV29-1 to TRBJ1-1; D gene uncertain. The germline CDR1 and CDR2 sequences are SQVTM and ANQGSEA. The CDR3 has 12 residues. Trimming stripped 6 bases from V and 1 base from J, with 9 bases between. CDR3 sequence: CSVTLPNTEAFF. The CDR3 DNA sequence: TGCAGCGTAACACTACCGAACACTGAAGCTTTCTTT. Drawing the rest from reference TRBV29-1 and TRBJ1-1, the complete variable domain is SAVISQKPSRDICQRGTSLTIQCQVDSQVTMMFWYRQQPGQSLTLIATANQGSEATYESGFVIDKFPISRPNLTFSTLTVSNMSPEDSSIYLCSVTLPNTEAFFGQGTRLTVV.

The rearrangement uses TRBV5-4 and TRBJ1-3; the D is unclear. The CDR3 contains 14 residues. V was shortened by 3 bases and J by 0 bases, with 7 bases between the two germline ends. Germline V gene lookup returns CDR1 SGHNT and CDR2 YYREEE (reference sequence). CDR3 coding DNA: TGTGCCAGCAGCTCAGGTAGCTCTGGAAACACCATATATTTT. Translation gives CASSSGSSGNTIYF.

This clone has more than one count but fewer than ten. V gene TRBV7-9 combines with J gene TRBJ2-1; 10 nucleotides align to TRBD2. The germline gives CDR1 SEHNR, CDR2 FQNEAQ (reference sequence). The junction had 20 bases not matched to a gene; V was cut back by 3 bases and J by 9 bases. This CDR3 has 19 amino acids. The chain's CDR3 is CASSLGPYNSAGGGGEQFF. Here the CDR3 DNA reads TGTGCCAGCAGCTTGGGACCTTACAATTCAGCGGGAGGGGGCGGTGAGCAGTTCTTC.

With respect to this clone: In the same sample, other DNA sequences code for this CDR3. The rearrangement joins TRBV4-1 to TRBJ2-7; D is unclear. From germline, CDR1 is MGHRA and CDR2 YSYEKL. This CDR3 spans 14 amino acids. V lost 3 bases and J lost 0, with 9 bases in between. The CDR3 bases are TGCGCCAGCAGCCAGGAGCCCAGCTCCTACGAGCAGTACTTC. Its protein is CASSQEPSSYEQYF.

The genes are TRBV30 and TRBJ2-3; weak D call: TRBD2 (5 bases). This CDR3 contains 15 residues. Germline V gives CDR1 GTSNPN, CDR2 SVGIG (reference sequence). Deletions cut 3 bases from V and 0 bases from J, with 13 bases between. This CDR3 reads CAWRDLGVSTDTQYF. CDR3 sequence (DNA): TGTGCCTGGAGGGACCTGGGAGTTAGCACAGATACGCAGTATTTT.

The V and J genes are TRBV4-3 and TRBJ2-7; TRBD2 might be the D (6 bases). V was pared by 1 base and J by 2 bases, with 18 bases between. This CDR3 spans 17 amino acids. Germline V gene sequence: CDR1 LGHNA, CDR2 YSLEER. In nucleotides, the CDR3 is TGCGCCAGCAGCCAAGCCCTAGCATCGACGGGGGCCTACGAGCAGTACTTC. Translation gives CASSQALASTGAYEQYF.

V gene TRBV5-4 combines with J gene TRBJ2-3; a possible D gene is TRBD2 (6 bases). CDR3 length equals 14 residues. Germline V CDR1 and CDR2: SGHNT, YYREEE (reference sequence). Trimming took 1 base from V and 2 from J, leaving 8 bases between them. CDR3 in amino acids: CASSLRDSTDTQYF. The DNA of the CDR3 is TGTGCCAGCAGCTTGAGGGACTCCACAGATACGCAGTATTTT.

CDR3 in DNA: TGTGCCAGCAGCTTCGACAGGAATGGCTACACCTTC. It specifies CASSFDRNGYTF. The rearrangement links TRBV7-9 to TRBJ1-2; D perhaps matches TRBD1 (6 bases). Germline V gene sequence: CDR1 SEHNR, CDR2 FQNEAQ (reference sequence). The CDR3 length is 12 residues. V was pared by 3 bases and J by 6 bases, with 8 bases between.

By sample fraction, this clone is medium-sized. The chain combines TRBV7-9 with TRBJ1-3; maybe TRBD1 (5 bases). V gave up 0 bases and J gave up 0 bases, with 6 bases separating them. Germline loops: CDR1 SEHNR, CDR2 FQNEAQ (reference sequence). This CDR3 region has 15 residues. The CDR3 DNA follows: TGTGCCAGCAGCTTAGCGCAGGGCTCTGGAAACACCATATATTTT. This encodes CASSLAQGSGNTIYF.

This sequence joins TRBV4-3 and TRBJ2-1, with 10 nucleotides matching TRBD2. After removal of 0 bases from V and 12 bases from J, the junction contained 11 bases not matched to a gene. This CDR3 spans 16 amino acids. CDR1 LGHNA and CDR2 YSLEER come from the germline V gene. The CDR3 protein is CASSQEGSGRAPGQFF. DNA for the CDR3: TGCGCCAGCAGCCAAGAAGGAAGCGGGAGGGCCCCCGGGCAGTTCTTC.

The CDR3 protein is CASSAHHRGLGNQPQHF. The CDR3, as DNA: TGTGCCAGCAGTGCGCATCACAGGGGCTTAGGCAATCAGCCCCAGCATTTT. This rearrangement joins TRBV27 to TRBJ1-5; TRBD1 matches 7 bases. Germline V gives CDR1 MNHEY, CDR2 SMNVEV (reference sequence). J gave up 2 bases and V 5 bases, and 12 bases lay outside the gene matches. The CDR3 runs to 17 residues.

Notes on this clone: The sample has other DNA sequences that encode this CDR3 too. CDR3 residues: CASSRDRDSYEQYF. CDR3 coding DNA: TGTGCCAGCTCACGGGACAGGGACAGCTACGAGCAGTACTTC. The J gene is TRBJ2-7, the V gene TRBV18; 9 bases map to TRBD1. Germline V gene sequence: CDR1 KGHSH, CDR2 LQKENI. CDR3 length: 14 residues. After removal of 4 bases from V and 3 bases from J, the junction contained 4 bases not matched to a gene.